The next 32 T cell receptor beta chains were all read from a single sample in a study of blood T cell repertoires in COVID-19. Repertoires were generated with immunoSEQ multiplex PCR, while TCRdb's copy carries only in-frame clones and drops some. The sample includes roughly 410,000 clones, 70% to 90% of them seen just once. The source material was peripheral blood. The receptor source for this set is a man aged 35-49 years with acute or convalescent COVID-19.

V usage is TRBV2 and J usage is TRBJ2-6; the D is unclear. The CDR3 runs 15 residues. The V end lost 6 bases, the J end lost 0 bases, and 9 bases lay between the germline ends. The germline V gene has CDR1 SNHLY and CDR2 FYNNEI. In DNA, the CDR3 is TGTGCCAGCAGCGAAATCTACTCTGGGGCCAACGTCCTGACTTTC. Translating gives CASSEIYSGANVLTF.

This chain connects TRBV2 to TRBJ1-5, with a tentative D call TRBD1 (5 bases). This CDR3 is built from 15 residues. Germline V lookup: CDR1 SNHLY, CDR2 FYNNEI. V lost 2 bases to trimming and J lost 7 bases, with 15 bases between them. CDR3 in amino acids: CASSEWGDGGQPQHF. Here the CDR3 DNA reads TGTGCCAGCAGTGAATGGGGGGACGGCGGCCAGCCCCAGCATTTT.

CDR3 amino acids: CASSLRRGDRTYEQYF. The CDR3, as DNA: TGTGCCAGCAGCCTTCGAAGGGGGGACAGGACCTACGAGCAGTACTTC. This rearrangement joins TRBV3-1 (or the pseudogene TRBV3-2) to TRBJ2-7; 8 positions match TRBD1. The junction had 10 bases not matched to a gene; V was cut back by 4 bases and J by 2 bases. Germline CDR1 is LGHDT and CDR2 is YNNKEL (reference sequence). This CDR3 contains 16 residues.

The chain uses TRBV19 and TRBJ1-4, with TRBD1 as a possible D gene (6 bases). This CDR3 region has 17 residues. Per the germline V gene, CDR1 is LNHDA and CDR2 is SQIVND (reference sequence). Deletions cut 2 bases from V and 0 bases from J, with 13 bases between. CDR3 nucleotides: TGTGCCAGTAGTATAACGGACAGATTGGCAACTAATGAAAAACTGTTTTTT. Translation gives CASSITDRLATNEKLFF.

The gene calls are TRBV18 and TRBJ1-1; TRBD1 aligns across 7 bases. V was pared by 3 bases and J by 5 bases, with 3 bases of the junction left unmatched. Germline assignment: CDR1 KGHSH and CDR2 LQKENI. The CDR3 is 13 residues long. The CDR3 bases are TGTGCCAGCTCACCCACAGGGGAAACTGAAGCTTTCTTT. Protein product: CASSPTGETEAFF.

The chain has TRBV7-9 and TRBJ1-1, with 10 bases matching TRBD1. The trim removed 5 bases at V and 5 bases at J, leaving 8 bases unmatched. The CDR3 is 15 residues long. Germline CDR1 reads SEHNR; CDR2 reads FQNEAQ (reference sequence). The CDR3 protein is CASSPDRGLGTEAFF. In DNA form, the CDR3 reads TGTGCCAGCAGCCCCGACAGGGGGCTTGGTACTGAAGCTTTCTTT.

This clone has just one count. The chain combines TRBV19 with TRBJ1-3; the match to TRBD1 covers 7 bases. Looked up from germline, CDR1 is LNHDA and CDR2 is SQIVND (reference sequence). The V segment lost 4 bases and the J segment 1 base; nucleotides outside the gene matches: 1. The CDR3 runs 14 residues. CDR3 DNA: TGTGCCAGTAGTACGGGACAGTCTGGAAACACCATATATTTT. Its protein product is CASSTGQSGNTIYF.

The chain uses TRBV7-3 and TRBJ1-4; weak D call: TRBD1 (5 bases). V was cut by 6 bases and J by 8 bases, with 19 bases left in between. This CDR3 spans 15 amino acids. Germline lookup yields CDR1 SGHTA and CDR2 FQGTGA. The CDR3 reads CASSSGTPGREKLFF. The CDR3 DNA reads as TGTGCCAGCAGTTCAGGGACTCCAGGGAGGGAAAAACTGTTTTTT. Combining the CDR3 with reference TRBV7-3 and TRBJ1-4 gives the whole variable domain GAGVSQTPSNKVTEKGKYVELRCDPISGHTALYWYRQSLGQGPEFLIYFQGTGAADDSGLPNDRFFAVRPEGSVSTLKIQRTERGDSAVYLCASSSGTPGREKLFFGSGTQLSVL.

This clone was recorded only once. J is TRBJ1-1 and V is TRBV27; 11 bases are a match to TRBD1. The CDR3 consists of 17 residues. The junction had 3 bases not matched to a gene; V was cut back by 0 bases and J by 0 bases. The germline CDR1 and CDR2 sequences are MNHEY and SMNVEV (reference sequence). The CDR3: CASSLSRTGGLNTEAFF. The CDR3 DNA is TGTGCCAGCAGTTTATCTCGGACAGGGGGCTTGAACACTGAAGCTTTCTTT.

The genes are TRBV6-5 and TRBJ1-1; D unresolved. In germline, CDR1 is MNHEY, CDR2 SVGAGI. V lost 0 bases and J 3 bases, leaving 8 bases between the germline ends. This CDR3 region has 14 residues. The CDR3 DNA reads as TGTGCCAGCAGTTACTCGCTGGGAGACACTGAAGCTTTCTTT. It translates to CASSYSLGDTEAFF.

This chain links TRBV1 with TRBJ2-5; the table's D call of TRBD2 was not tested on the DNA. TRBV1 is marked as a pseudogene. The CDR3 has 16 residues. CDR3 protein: CTSSQALRRTRGTQYF. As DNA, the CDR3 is TGCACCAGCAGCCAAGCTCTGCGCCGGACTAGGGGGACCCAGTACTTC.

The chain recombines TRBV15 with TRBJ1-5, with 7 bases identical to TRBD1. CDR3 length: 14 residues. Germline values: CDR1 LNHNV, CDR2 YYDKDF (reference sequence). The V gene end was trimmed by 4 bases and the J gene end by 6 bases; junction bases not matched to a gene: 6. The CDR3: CATSTDRVSQPQHF. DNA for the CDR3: TGTGCCACCAGCACTGACAGGGTCTCTCAGCCCCAGCATTTT.

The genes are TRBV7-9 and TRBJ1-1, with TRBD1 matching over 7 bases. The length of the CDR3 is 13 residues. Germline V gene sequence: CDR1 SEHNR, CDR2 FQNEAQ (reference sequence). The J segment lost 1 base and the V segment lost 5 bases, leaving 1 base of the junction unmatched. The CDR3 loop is CASSRTGNTEAFF. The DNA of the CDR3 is TGTGCCAGCAGCCGGACAGGGAACACTGAAGCTTTCTTT.

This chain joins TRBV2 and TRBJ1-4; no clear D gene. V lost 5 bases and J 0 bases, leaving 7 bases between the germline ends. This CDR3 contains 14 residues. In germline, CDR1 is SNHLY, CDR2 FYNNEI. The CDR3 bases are TGTGCCAGCAGTAGCGGAGCAACTAATGAAAAACTGTTTTTT. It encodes CASSSGATNEKLFF.

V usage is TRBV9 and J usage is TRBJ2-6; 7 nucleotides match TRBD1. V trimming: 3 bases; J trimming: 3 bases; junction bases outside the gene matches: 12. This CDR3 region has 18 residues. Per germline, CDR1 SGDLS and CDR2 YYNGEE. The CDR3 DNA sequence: TGTGCCAGCAGCGCCGCCCCCGGACAGGAAGGTGGGGCCAACGTCCTGACTTTC. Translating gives CASSAAPGQEGGANVLTF.

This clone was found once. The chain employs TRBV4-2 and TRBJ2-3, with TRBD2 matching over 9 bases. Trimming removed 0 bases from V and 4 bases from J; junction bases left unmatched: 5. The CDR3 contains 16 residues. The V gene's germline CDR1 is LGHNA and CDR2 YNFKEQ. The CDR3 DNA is TGTGCCAGCAGCCAAGAGCGAGCGGGAGGTGCAGATACGCAGTATTTT. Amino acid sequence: CASSQERAGGADTQYF.

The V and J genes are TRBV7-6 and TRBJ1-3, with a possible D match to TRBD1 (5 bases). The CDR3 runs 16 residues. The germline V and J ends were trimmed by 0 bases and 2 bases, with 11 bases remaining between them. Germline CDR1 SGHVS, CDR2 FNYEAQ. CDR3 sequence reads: CASSLATAPAGNTIYF. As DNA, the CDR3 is TGTGCCAGCAGCTTAGCGACAGCTCCGGCTGGAAACACCATATATTTT. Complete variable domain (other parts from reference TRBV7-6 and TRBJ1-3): GAGVSQSPRYKVTKRGQDVALRCDPISGHVSLYWYRQALGQGPEFLTYFNYEAQQDKSGLPNDRFSAERPEGSISTLTIQRTEQRDSAMYRCASSLATAPAGNTIYFGEGSWLTVV.

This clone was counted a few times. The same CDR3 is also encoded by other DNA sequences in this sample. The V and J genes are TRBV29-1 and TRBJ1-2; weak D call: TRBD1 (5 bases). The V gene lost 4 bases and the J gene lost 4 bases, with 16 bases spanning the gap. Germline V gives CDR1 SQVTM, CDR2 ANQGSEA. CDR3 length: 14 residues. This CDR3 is CSVGSQGYIYGYTF. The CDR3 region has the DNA TGCAGCGTTGGAAGCCAGGGTTATATCTATGGCTACACCTTC.

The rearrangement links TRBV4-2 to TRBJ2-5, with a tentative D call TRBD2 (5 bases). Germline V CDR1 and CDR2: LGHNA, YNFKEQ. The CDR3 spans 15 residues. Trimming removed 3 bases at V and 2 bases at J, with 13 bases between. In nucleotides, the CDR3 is TGTGCCAGCAGCCAGGGAAGAGCGGAACAAGAGACCCAGTACTTC. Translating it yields CASSQGRAEQETQYF.

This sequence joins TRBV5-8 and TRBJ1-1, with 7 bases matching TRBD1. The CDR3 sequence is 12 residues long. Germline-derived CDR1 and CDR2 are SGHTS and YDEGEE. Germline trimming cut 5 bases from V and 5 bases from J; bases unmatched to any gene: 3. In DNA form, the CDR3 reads TGTGCCAGCAGTTACAGGGGAACTGAAGCTTTCTTT. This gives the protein CASSYRGTEAFF.

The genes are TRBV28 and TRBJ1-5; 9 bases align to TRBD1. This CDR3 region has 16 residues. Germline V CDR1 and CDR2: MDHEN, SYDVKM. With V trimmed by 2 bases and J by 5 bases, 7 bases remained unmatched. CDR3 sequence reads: CASSLTTGQGDQPQHF. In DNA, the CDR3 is TGTGCCAGCAGTTTAACCACGGGACAGGGAGATCAGCCCCAGCATTTT.

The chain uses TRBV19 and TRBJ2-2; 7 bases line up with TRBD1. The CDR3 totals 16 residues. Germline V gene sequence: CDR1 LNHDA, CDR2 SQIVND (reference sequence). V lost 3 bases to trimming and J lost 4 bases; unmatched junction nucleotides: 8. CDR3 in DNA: TGTGCCAGTAGTATTTGGGTGAGGGGGCCCACCGGGGAGCTGTTTTTT. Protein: CASSIWVRGPTGELFF.

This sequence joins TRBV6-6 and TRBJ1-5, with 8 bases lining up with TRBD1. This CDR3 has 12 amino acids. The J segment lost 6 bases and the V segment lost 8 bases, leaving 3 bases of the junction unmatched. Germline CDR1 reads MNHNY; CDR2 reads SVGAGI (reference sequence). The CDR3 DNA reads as TGTGCCAGCGCTCAGGGGGCTCAGCCCCAGCATTTT. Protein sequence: CASAQGAQPQHF.

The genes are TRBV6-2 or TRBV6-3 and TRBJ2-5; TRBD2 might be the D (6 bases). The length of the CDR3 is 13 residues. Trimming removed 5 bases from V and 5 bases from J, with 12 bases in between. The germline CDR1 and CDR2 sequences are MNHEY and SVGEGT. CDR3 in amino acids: CASSPGSRETQYF. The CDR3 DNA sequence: TGTGCCAGCAGTCCCGGGAGCCGGGAGACCCAGTACTTC.

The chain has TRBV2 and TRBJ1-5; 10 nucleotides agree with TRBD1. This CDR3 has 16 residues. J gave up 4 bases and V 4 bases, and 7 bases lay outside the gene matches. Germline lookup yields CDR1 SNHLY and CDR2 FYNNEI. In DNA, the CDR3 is TGTGCCAGCAGTGGTACCGGGACAGGGGAGAATCAGCCCCAGCATTTT. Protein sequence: CASSGTGTGENQPQHF.

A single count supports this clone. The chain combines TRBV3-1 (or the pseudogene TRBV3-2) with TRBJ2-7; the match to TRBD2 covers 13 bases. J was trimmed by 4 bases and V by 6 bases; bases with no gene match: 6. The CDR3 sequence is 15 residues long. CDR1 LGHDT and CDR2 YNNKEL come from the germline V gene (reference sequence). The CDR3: CASRPGLAGEYEQYF. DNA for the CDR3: TGTGCCAGCAGACCCGGACTAGCGGGAGAATACGAGCAGTACTTC.

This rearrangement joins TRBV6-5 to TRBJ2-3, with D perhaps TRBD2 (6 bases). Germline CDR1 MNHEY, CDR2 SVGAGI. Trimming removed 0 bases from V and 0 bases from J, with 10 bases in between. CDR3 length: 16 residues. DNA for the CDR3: TGTGCCAGCAGTTACTCCGGGAGACCTAGCACAGATACGCAGTATTTT. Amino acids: CASSYSGRPSTDTQYF.

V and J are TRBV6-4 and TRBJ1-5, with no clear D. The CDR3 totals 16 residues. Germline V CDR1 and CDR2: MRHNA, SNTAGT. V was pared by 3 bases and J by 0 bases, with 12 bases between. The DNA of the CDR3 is TGTGCCAGCAGTGATCCAACTAAGAATAGCAATCAGCCCCAGCATTTT. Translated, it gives CASSDPTKNSNQPQHF.

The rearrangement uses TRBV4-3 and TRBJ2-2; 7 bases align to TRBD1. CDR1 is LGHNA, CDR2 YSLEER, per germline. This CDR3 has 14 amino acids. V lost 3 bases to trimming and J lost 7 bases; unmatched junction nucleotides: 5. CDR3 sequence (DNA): TGCGCCAGCAGCCAGACAGGGTACGACGGGGAGCTGTTTTTT. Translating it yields CASSQTGYDGELFF.

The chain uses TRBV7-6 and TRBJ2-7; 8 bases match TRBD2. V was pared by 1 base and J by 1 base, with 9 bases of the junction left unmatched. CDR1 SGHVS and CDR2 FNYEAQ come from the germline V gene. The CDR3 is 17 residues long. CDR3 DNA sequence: TGTGCCAGCAGCTTAGGGCCCCGGGGGGGCCCTTCCTACGAGCAGTACTTC. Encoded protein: CASSLGPRGGPSYEQYF. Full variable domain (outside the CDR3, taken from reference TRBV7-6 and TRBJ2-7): GAGVSQSPRYKVTKRGQDVALRCDPISGHVSLYWYRQALGQGPEFLTYFNYEAQQDKSGLPNDRFSAERPEGSISTLTIQRTEQRDSAMYRCASSLGPRGGPSYEQYFGPGTRLTVT.

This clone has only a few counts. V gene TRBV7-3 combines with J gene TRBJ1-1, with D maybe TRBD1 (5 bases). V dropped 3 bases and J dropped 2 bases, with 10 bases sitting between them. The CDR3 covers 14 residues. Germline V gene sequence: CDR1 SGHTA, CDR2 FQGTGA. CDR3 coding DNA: TGTGCCAGCAGCTTTAGACGGACAAACACTGAAGCTTTCTTT. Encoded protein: CASSFRRTNTEAFF. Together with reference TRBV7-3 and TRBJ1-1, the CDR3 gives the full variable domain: GAGVSQTPSNKVTEKGKYVELRCDPISGHTALYWYRQSLGQGPEFLIYFQGTGAADDSGLPNDRFFAVRPEGSVSTLKIQRTERGDSAVYLCASSFRRTNTEAFFGQGTRLTVV.

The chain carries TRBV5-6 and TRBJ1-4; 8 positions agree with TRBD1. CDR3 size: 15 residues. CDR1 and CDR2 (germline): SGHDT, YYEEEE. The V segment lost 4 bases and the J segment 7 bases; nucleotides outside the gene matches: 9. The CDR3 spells CASSKKTGGSEKLFF. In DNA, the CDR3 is TGTGCCAGCAGCAAAAAAACAGGGGGGTCTGAAAAACTGTTTTTT.